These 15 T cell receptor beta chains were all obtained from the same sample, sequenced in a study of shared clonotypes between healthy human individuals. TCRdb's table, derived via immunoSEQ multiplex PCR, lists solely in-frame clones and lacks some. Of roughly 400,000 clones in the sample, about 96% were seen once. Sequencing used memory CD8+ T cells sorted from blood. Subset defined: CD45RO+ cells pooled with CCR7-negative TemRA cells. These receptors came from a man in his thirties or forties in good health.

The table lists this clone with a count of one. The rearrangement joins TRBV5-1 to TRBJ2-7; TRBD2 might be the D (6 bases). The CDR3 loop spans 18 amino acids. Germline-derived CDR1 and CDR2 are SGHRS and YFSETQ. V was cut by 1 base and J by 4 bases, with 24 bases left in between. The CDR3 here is CASSLPSSPGLRLYEQYF. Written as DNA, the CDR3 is TGCGCCAGCAGCTTGCCATCAAGCCCGGGACTTAGGTTGTACGAGCAGTACTTC.

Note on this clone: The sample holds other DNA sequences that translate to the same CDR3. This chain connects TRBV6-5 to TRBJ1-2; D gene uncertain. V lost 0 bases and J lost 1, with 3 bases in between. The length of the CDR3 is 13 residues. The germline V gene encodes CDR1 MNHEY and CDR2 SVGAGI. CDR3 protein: CASSYSNNYGYTF. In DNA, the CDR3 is TGTGCCAGCAGTTACTCTAATAACTATGGCTACACCTTC.

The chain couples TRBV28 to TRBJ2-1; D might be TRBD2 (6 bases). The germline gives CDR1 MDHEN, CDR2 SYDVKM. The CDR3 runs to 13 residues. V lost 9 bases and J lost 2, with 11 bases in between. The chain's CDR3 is CASFGTPYNEQFF. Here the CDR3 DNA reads TGTGCCAGTTTCGGGACTCCCTACAATGAGCAGTTCTTC.

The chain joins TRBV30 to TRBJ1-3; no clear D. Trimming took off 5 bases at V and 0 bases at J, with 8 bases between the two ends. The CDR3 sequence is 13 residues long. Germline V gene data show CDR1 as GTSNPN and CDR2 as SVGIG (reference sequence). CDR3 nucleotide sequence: TGTGCCTGGGGGCTAAGCTCTGGAAACACCATATATTTT. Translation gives CAWGLSSGNTIYF.

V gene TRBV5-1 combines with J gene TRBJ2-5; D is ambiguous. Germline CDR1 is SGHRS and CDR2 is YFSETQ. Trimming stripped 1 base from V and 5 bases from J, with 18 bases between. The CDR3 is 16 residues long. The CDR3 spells CASSLSGSHSRETQYF. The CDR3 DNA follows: TGCGCCAGCAGCTTGTCCGGATCCCACTCAAGGGAGACCCAGTACTTC.

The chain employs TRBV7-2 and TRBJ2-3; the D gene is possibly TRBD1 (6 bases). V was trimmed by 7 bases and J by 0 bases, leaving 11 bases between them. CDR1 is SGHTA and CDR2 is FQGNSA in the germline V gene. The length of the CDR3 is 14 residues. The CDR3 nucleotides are TGTGCCAGCAAGCAGGGGCTTAGCACAGATACGCAGTATTTT. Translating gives CASKQGLSTDTQYF.

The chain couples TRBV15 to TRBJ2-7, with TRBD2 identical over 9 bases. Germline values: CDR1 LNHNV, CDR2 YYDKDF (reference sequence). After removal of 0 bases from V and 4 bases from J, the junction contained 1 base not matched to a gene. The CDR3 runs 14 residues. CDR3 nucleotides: TGTGCCACCAGCAGAGAGACTAGCGGTTACGAGCAGTACTTC. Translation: CATSRETSGYEQYF.

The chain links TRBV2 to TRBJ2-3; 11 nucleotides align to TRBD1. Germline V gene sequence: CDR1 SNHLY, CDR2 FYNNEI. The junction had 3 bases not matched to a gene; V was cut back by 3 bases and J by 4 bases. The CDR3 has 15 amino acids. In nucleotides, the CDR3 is TGTGCCAGCAGTGAGGTGGGACAGGGGGCAGATACGCAGTATTTT. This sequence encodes CASSEVGQGADTQYF. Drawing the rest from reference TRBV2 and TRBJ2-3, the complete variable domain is EPEVTQTPSHQVTQMGQEVILRCVPISNHLYFYWYRQILGQKVEFLVSFYNNEISEKSEIFDDQFSVERPDGSNFTLKIRSTKLEDSAMYFCASSEVGQGADTQYFGPGTRLTVL.

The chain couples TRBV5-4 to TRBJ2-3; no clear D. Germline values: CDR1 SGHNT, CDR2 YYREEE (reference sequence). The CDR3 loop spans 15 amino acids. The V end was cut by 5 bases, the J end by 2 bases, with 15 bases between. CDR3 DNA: TGTGCCAGCAGGACGACGCCGATTTCCACAGATACGCAGTATTTT. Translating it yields CASRTTPISTDTQYF.

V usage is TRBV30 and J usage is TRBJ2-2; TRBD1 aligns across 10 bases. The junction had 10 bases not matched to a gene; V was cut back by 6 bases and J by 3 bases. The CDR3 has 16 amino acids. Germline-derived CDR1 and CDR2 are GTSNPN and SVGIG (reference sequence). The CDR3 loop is CACKTGGGTHTGELFF. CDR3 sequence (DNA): TGTGCCTGCAAGACAGGGGGCGGTACACACACCGGGGAGCTGTTTTTT.

CDR3 in amino acids: CASSFSGRGTDTQYF. CDR3 sequence (DNA): TGTGCCAGCAGCTTCAGCGGGAGGGGCACAGATACGCAGTATTTT. The rearrangement uses TRBV13 and TRBJ2-3; TRBD2 aligns across 10 bases. CDR1 is PRHDT, CDR2 FYEKMQ, per germline (reference sequence). This CDR3 comprises 15 residues. V lost 3 bases and J lost 1; bases outside the gene matches: 1.

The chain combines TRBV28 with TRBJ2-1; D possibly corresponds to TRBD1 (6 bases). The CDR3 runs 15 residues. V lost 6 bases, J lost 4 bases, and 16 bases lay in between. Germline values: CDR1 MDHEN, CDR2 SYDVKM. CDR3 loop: CASSLTGHLYNEQFF. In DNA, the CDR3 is TGTGCCAGCAGCTTGACGGGACACCTATACAATGAGCAGTTCTTC.

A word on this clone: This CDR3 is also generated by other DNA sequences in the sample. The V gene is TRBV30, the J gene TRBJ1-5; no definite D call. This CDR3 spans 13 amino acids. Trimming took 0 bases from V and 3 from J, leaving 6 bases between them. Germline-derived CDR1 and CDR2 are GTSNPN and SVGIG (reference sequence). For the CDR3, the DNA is TGTGCCTGGAGTGTAAGGCACAATCAGCCCCAGCATTTT. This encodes CAWSVRHNQPQHF.

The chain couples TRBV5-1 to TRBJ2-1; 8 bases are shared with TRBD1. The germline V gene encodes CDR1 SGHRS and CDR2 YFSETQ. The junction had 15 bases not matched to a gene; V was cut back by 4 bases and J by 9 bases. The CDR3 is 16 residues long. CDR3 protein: CASSPEGRAGGPEQFF. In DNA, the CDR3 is TGCGCCAGCAGCCCGGAGGGTCGGGCAGGGGGCCCTGAGCAGTTCTTC. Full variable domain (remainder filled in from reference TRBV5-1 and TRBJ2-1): KAGVTQTPRYLIKTRGQQVTLSCSPISGHRSVSWYQQTPGQGLQFLFEYFSETQRNKGNFPGRFSGRQFSNSRSEMNVSTLELGDSALYLCASSPEGRAGGPEQFFGPGTRLTVL.

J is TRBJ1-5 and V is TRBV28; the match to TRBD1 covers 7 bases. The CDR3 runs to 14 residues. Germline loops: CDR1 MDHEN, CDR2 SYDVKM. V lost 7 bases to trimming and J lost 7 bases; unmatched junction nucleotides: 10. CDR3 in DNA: TGTGCCAGCATTCGGCAGGGGGGTGTCCAGCCCCAGCATTTT. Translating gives CASIRQGGVQPQHF.